Each of the 10 T cell receptor beta chains below was sequenced from the same sample in a study of technical replicates of blood from a handful of donors. The method was immunoSEQ multiplex PCR; TCRdb's version includes in-frame clones alone and lacks a portion of them. The top ten clones hold 0.25% of a sample with about 88,000 clones, 94% of them seen once. Sequencing was done on a sample of T cells isolated from PBMCs. The receptors here all came from a human donor in good health.

The rearrangement joins TRBV29-1 to TRBJ1-2, with 9 bases identical to TRBD1. Germline CDR1 reads SQVTM; CDR2 reads ANQGSEA. This CDR3 is 13 amino acids long. V trimming: 7 bases; J trimming: 4 bases; junction bases outside the gene matches: 7. CDR3 nucleotides: TGCAGCGCCTTACAGGGGGCGGGCTATGGCTACACCTTC. This encodes CSALQGAGYGYTF.

In the case of this clone: The identical CDR3 is also encoded by other nucleotide sequences in the sample. J is TRBJ2-7 and V is TRBV27; 8 bases fit TRBD1. Germline V lookup: CDR1 MNHEY, CDR2 SMNVEV (reference sequence). V was pared by 3 bases and J by 3 bases, with 1 base of the junction left unmatched. This CDR3 has 13 amino acids. The CDR3 loop is CASSLGQDYEQYF. The CDR3 DNA is TGTGCCAGCAGTTTGGGACAGGACTACGAGCAGTACTTC.

The chain links TRBV15 to TRBJ2-3; D possibly corresponds to TRBD1 (5 bases). V dropped 1 base and J dropped 3 bases, with 20 bases sitting between them. Germline V lookup: CDR1 LNHNV, CDR2 YYDKDF (reference sequence). The length of the CDR3 is 18 residues. CDR3 sequence reads: CATSRVLVPGGHTDTQYF. As DNA, the CDR3 is TGTGCCACCAGCAGAGTTCTTGTACCAGGTGGACATACAGATACGCAGTATTTT.

V gene TRBV2 combines with J gene TRBJ1-5; 9 nucleotides align to TRBD1. The CDR3 consists of 17 residues. The trim removed 2 bases at V and 7 bases at J, leaving 12 bases unmatched. CDR1 and CDR2 (germline): SNHLY, FYNNEI. CDR3 coding DNA: TGTGCCAGCAGTGAACCTAGACAGGGGGGCTTGGGACAGCCCCAGCATTTT. Protein product: CASSEPRQGGLGQPQHF. The full variable domain, completed using reference TRBV2 and TRBJ1-5, is EPEVTQTPSHQVTQMGQEVILRCVPISNHLYFYWYRQILGQKVEFLVSFYNNEISEKSEIFDDQFSVERPDGSNFTLKIRSTKLEDSAMYFCASSEPRQGGLGQPQHFGDGTRLSIL.

The V and J genes are TRBV5-1 and TRBJ1-5; D may be TRBD1 (5 bases). Trimming stripped 0 bases from V and 4 bases from J, with 11 bases between. The CDR3 consists of 15 residues. Germline V gene lookup returns CDR1 SGHRS and CDR2 YFSETQ. The CDR3 coding sequence is TGCGCCAGCAGCTTGGGGCAGGGTAGGAATCAGCCCCAGCATTTT. Translation gives CASSLGQGRNQPQHF.

The chain joins TRBV7-9 to TRBJ2-4, with 11 bases aligning to TRBD1. The germline CDR1 and CDR2 sequences are SEHNR and FQNEAQ (reference sequence). This CDR3 is built from 14 residues. With V trimmed by 5 bases and J by 9 bases, 6 bases remained unmatched. CDR3: CASSLGQGAGIQYF. The CDR3 DNA follows: TGTGCCAGCAGCCTCGGACAGGGGGCCGGCATTCAGTACTTC.

This clone was counted a single time. The CDR3 ends on some other residue instead of the conserved phenylalanine or tryptophan, so this is likely a read error. It is unclear where the CDR3 begins or ends on the DNA, so no DNA is shown, and the CDR3 is as TCRdb lists it. The rearrangement joins TRBV6-5 to TRBJ2-7; no DNA check was done on the table's D call, TRBD1. The CDR3 has 9 amino acids, counting both end residues. Per the germline V gene, CDR1 is MNHEY and CDR2 is SVGAGI. The CDR3 sequence is CASSQGQGG.

The V gene is TRBV6-5, the J gene TRBJ1-3; TRBD1 matches 8 bases. Trimming cost V 6 bases and J 2 bases; bases outside gene matches: 0. The germline V gene has CDR1 MNHEY and CDR2 SVGAGI. This CDR3 has 13 residues. CDR3: CASRQGAGNTIYF. The CDR3 DNA reads TGTGCCAGCAGACAGGGGGCTGGAAACACCATATATTTT.

This chain connects TRBV6-5 to TRBJ1-2, with a possible D match to TRBD1 (5 bases). Germline V gene sequence: CDR1 MNHEY, CDR2 SVGAGI. This CDR3 comprises 14 residues. V was pared by 1 base and J by 4 bases, with 10 bases between. CDR3 nucleotide sequence: TGTGCCAGCAGTTACTACCAGGGAATCTATGGCTACACCTTC. It is translated as CASSYYQGIYGYTF.

The rearrangement uses TRBV6-5 and TRBJ2-1; D unresolved. CDR3 length: 14 residues. The V gene lost 3 bases and the J gene lost 5 bases, with 11 bases spanning the gap. The germline V gene has CDR1 MNHEY and CDR2 SVGAGI. The CDR3 loop is CASSYRRSDNEQFF. In nucleotides, the CDR3 is TGTGCCAGCAGTTATAGGAGATCGGACAATGAGCAGTTCTTC.